Listed here are 26 T cell receptor beta chains from one sample, sequenced in a study of PD-L1 blockade in urothelial cancer. As for time point: peripheral blood 6 weeks after treatment start. TCRdb's copy holds only in-frame clones and misses some; the assay was immunoSEQ multiplex PCR. In the table there are 100,000 to 150,000 clones, roughly 86% of which are singletons. This specimen was PBMCs, taken around atezolizumab (anti-PD-L1) treatment. These receptors were taken from a man in his fifties with urothelial cancer.

This clone appeared a single time. The chain employs TRBV7-9 and TRBJ1-1; a possible D gene is TRBD1 (6 bases). Germline V gene data show CDR1 as SEHNR and CDR2 as FQNEAQ (reference sequence). The CDR3 totals 15 residues. V gave up 1 base and J gave up 0 bases, with 9 bases separating them. CDR3 sequence reads: CASSLGDILNTEAFF. The DNA for the CDR3 is TGTGCCAGCAGCTTAGGGGACATTCTGAACACTGAAGCTTTCTTT.

This clone has only a few counts. The V call is TRBV6-6, the J call TRBJ1-2; TRBD1 might be the D (6 bases). CDR1 and CDR2 from the germline V gene are MNHNY and SVGAGI (reference sequence). The length of the CDR3 is 14 residues. Trimming removed 5 bases from V and 0 bases from J, with 10 bases in between. The CDR3 DNA reads TGTGCCAGCAGTACAGGGATAACTAACTATGGCTACACCTTC. Translated: CASSTGITNYGYTF.

The rearrangement links TRBV6-4 to TRBJ1-5; TRBD1 matches 9 bases. Germline trimming cut 10 bases from V and 6 bases from J; bases unmatched to any gene: 16. The CDR3 totals 16 residues. CDR1 and CDR2 (germline): MRHNA, SNTAGT. This CDR3 reads CAIILGGTGLSQPQHF. The CDR3 coding sequence is TGTGCCATCATTCTCGGAGGGACAGGGTTAAGTCAGCCCCAGCATTTT.

The gene calls are TRBV7-8 and TRBJ1-3; 8 bases line up with TRBD1. The CDR3 sequence is 17 residues long. Germline V lookup: CDR1 SGHVS, CDR2 FQNEAQ. The junction had 12 bases not matched to a gene; V was cut back by 5 bases and J by 3 bases. The CDR3 here is CASSVTGQGSIGNTIYF. The DNA for the CDR3 is TGTGCCAGCAGCGTCACCGGACAGGGATCAATTGGAAACACCATATATTTT.

The chain joins TRBV2 to TRBJ1-5, with 7 positions matching TRBD1. The CDR3 consists of 13 residues. The germline gives CDR1 SNHLY, CDR2 FYNNEI. The trim removed 6 bases at V and 6 bases at J, leaving 5 bases unmatched. CDR3 sequence: CASRSQGSQPQHF. The DNA for the CDR3 is TGTGCCAGCAGGTCACAGGGGTCTCAGCCCCAGCATTTT.

Regarding this clone: The sample has other DNA sequences that encode this CDR3 too. This chain joins TRBV5-1 and TRBJ2-1, with 12 bases aligning to TRBD2. This CDR3 is 15 amino acids long. Trimming took 0 bases from V and 8 from J; bases not matched to a gene: 3. Germline values: CDR1 SGHRS, CDR2 YFSETQ. The chain's CDR3 is CASSLGLAGGDEQFF. The DNA of the CDR3 is TGCGCCAGCAGCTTGGGGCTAGCGGGGGGGGATGAGCAGTTCTTC.

V is TRBV7-2 and J is TRBJ2-7; D is undetermined. With 1 base removed from V and 2 bases from J, the gap between germline ends came to 12 bases. There are 15 residues in the CDR3. CDR1 is SGHTA and CDR2 is FQGNSA in the germline V gene. In nucleotides, the CDR3 is TGTGCCAGCAGCTTAGAGCGCAGAGGTACCTACGAGCAGTACTTC. It is translated as CASSLERRGTYEQYF. The full variable domain, completed using reference TRBV7-2 and TRBJ2-7, is GAGVSQSPSNKVTEKGKDVELRCDPISGHTALYWYRQSLGQGLEFLIYFQGNSAPDKSGLPSDRFSAERTGGSVSTLTIQRTQQEDSAVYLCASSLERRGTYEQYFGPGTRLTVT.

The gene calls are TRBV2 and TRBJ1-2, with D perhaps matching TRBD1 (6 bases). Germline V gives CDR1 SNHLY, CDR2 FYNNEI. Trimming shortened V by 6 bases and J by 7 bases, and 18 bases separated the two germline ends. The CDR3 loop spans 14 amino acids. The CDR3 reads CASSAGVKARGYTF. CDR3 nucleotide sequence: TGTGCCAGCAGCGCAGGGGTGAAGGCTCGTGGCTACACCTTC.

CDR3 sequence: CASSFVTSGSGNIQYF. The DNA for the CDR3 is TGTGCCAGCAGCTTTGTAACTAGCGGGAGCGGGAACATTCAGTACTTC. The chain is built from TRBV13 and TRBJ2-4, with TRBD2 matching over 11 bases. V lost 3 bases to trimming and J lost 7 bases; unmatched junction nucleotides: 8. The CDR3 is 16 amino acids. In germline, CDR1 is PRHDT, CDR2 FYEKMQ (reference sequence).

V is TRBV6-6 and J is TRBJ2-1, with D unresolved. V lost 5 bases, J lost 8 bases, and 22 bases lay in between. The germline CDR1 and CDR2 sequences are MNHNY and SVGAGI (reference sequence). There are 16 residues in the CDR3. The CDR3 loop is CASSPHDSSFFHEQFF. CDR3 DNA: TGTGCCAGCAGTCCTCACGACTCATCCTTTTTCCATGAGCAGTTCTTC.

The chain employs TRBV19 and TRBJ1-2, with D tentatively TRBD1 (5 bases). Germline V gene sequence: CDR1 LNHDA, CDR2 SQIVND (reference sequence). CDR3 size: 13 residues. Trimming shortened V by 3 bases and J by 4 bases, and 9 bases separated the two germline ends. The CDR3 DNA follows: TGTGCCAGTAGTATCGACAGCTTCTATGGCTACACCTTC. Translation gives CASSIDSFYGYTF.

This chain connects TRBV14 to TRBJ1-2, with 10 bases lining up with TRBD1. Trimming at V came to 0 bases and at J to 4 bases, leaving 8 bases not matched to a gene. The CDR3 covers 17 residues. CDR1 and CDR2 from the germline V gene are SGHDN and FVKESK. The DNA for the CDR3 is TGTGCCAGCAGCCAAGAAGGGACAGGGGACCATATCTATGGCTACACCTTC. Residues: CASSQEGTGDHIYGYTF.

This clone was counted a few times. The V gene is TRBV5-1, the J gene TRBJ2-4; D may be TRBD2 (5 bases). The V and J ends lost 7 bases and 7 bases respectively, with 21 bases between them. Germline V gene lookup returns CDR1 SGHRS and CDR2 YFSETQ. The CDR3 is 15 residues long. CDR3 DNA: TGCGCCAGCCAAATGAGCGGAGCCGTCGGGAACATTCAGTACTTC. This gives the protein CASQMSGAVGNIQYF.

The chain carries TRBV9 and TRBJ2-7, with 9 bases lining up with TRBD2. The CDR3 consists of 17 residues. V trimming: 1 base; J trimming: 7 bases; junction bases outside the gene matches: 15. CDR1 and CDR2 from the germline V gene are SGDLS and YYNGEE. The CDR3 reads CASSVRGRREGLREQYF. The CDR3 DNA follows: TGTGCCAGCAGCGTACGGGGGCGGCGGGAGGGCCTTCGGGAGCAGTACTTC.

The V call is TRBV6-5, the J call TRBJ2-7; D is undetermined. The CDR3 contains 14 residues. The V gene lost 6 bases and the J gene lost 6 bases, with 18 bases spanning the gap. In germline, CDR1 is MNHEY, CDR2 SVGAGI. The CDR3 reads CASSTPGSKSEQYF. In DNA, the CDR3 is TGTGCCAGCAGCACCCCCGGGTCCAAAAGCGAGCAGTACTTC.

The genes are TRBV7-8 and TRBJ2-3, with 10 nucleotides matching TRBD2. The CDR3 contains 16 residues. Germline values: CDR1 SGHVS, CDR2 FQNEAQ. The trim removed 5 bases at V and 1 base at J, leaving 6 bases unmatched. The CDR3, as DNA: TGTGCCAGCAGCCCCACCGGGACTAGCGGCACAGATACGCAGTATTTT. This translates into CASSPTGTSGTDTQYF.

The chain combines TRBV11-3 with TRBJ1-4; D is possibly TRBD1 (6 bases). Germline V gene lookup returns CDR1 SGHNT and CDR2 YENEEA. The V and J ends lost 7 bases and 4 bases respectively, with 22 bases between them. CDR3 length: 17 residues. In nucleotides, the CDR3 is TGTGCCAGCACCAAAAAGAGGGCGGGGGGCTTTAATGAAAAACTGTTTTTT. It encodes CASTKKRAGGFNEKLFF.

The rearrangement links TRBV2 to TRBJ1-1, with D perhaps matching TRBD1 (5 bases). CDR1 SNHLY and CDR2 FYNNEI come from the germline V gene. This CDR3 has 13 residues. V was clipped by 8 bases and J by 0 bases, with 10 bases between them. In nucleotides, the CDR3 is TGTGCCAGCGGCGGGACTTTGAACACTGAAGCTTTCTTT. As protein: CASGGTLNTEAFF.

The CDR3 coding sequence is TGTGCCATCAGTGAACAGTCTTACGAGCAGTACTTC. It encodes CAISEQSYEQYF. This chain links TRBV10-3 with TRBJ2-7, with D unresolved. CDR3 length: 12 residues. V lost 3 bases and J lost 4, with 7 bases in between. Germline-derived CDR1 and CDR2 are ENHRY and SYGVKD.

The chain couples TRBV7-9 to TRBJ2-3; TRBD1 might be the D (6 bases). The CDR3 contains 16 residues. V was pared by 5 bases and J by 6 bases, with 21 bases between. CDR1 and CDR2 (germline): SEHNR, FQNEAQ (reference sequence). CDR3: CASSRHRQGFQDTQYF. CDR3 bases: TGTGCCAGCAGCCGTCACCGCCAGGGGTTTCAGGATACGCAGTATTTT.

J is TRBJ1-3 and V is TRBV28; D remains unclear. The CDR3 contains 11 residues. The V gene's germline CDR1 is MDHEN and CDR2 SYDVKM. V shed 5 bases and J shed 9 bases, with 8 bases lying between them. CDR3 amino acids: CASSLGGTIYF. CDR3 DNA: TGTGCCAGCAGTCTAGGTGGCACCATATATTTT.

The DNA of the CDR3 is TGTGCCTCAGGGGCAGGGGTAGGGGAGCAGTACTTC. Translating gives CASGAGVGEQYF. V is TRBV30 and J is TRBJ2-7, with a tentative D call TRBD1 (6 bases). The V end lost 7 bases, the J end lost 7 bases, and 17 bases lay between the germline ends. CDR1 GTSNPN and CDR2 SVGIG come from the germline V gene (reference sequence). This CDR3 is 12 amino acids long.

CDR3 region: CASSPRTGGSETQYF. CDR3 coding DNA: TGTGCCAGCTCACCGAGGACAGGGGGCTCGGAGACCCAGTACTTC. This chain joins TRBV18 and TRBJ2-5; 11 bases fit TRBD1. The CDR3 is 15 residues long. Germline values: CDR1 KGHSH, CDR2 LQKENI. V was clipped by 3 bases and J by 5 bases; unmatched bases: 5.

The chain links TRBV30 to TRBJ2-1, with 10 bases aligning to TRBD2. Germline V gene sequence: CDR1 GTSNPN, CDR2 SVGIG (reference sequence). The CDR3 consists of 15 residues. V was pared by 7 bases and J by 1 base, with 7 bases of the junction left unmatched. DNA for the CDR3: TGTGCCTTCCGAGGGACTAGCGTATCCTACAATGAGCAGTTCTTC. Its protein is CAFRGTSVSYNEQFF.

V gene TRBV27 combines with J gene TRBJ2-1, with 13 bases fitting TRBD2. J lost 9 bases, V lost 8 bases, and 4 bases had no gene match. From germline, CDR1 is MNHEY and CDR2 SMNVEV (reference sequence). The CDR3 totals 13 residues. CDR3 region: CASRTSGSGEQFF. In DNA form, the CDR3 reads TGTGCCAGCCGGACTAGCGGGAGCGGTGAGCAGTTCTTC.

The chain has TRBV4-1 and TRBJ2-1; 7 positions match TRBD1. V gave up 1 base and J gave up 2 bases; unmatched junction bases: 5. Germline lookup yields CDR1 MGHRA and CDR2 YSYEKL. This CDR3 region has 16 residues. This CDR3 reads CASSQVGTDTYNEQFF. The CDR3 bases are TGCGCCAGCAGCCAAGTCGGGACAGACACCTACAATGAGCAGTTCTTC.